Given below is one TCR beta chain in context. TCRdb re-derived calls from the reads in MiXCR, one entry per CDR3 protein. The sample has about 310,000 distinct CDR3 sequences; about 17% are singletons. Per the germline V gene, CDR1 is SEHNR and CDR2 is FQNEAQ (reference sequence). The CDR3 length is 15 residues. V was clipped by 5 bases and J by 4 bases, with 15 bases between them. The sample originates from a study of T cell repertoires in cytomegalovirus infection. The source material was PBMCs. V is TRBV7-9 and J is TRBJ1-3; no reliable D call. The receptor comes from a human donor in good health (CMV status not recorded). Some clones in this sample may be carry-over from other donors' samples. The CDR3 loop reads CASSQTYLDGNTIYF. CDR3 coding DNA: TGTGCCAGCAGCCAGACCTACTTGGACGGAAACACCATATATTTT.